This T cell receptor beta chain was sequenced for a study of OX40 agonist ivuxolimab in advanced cancers. About the study: Patients received the agonistic anti-OX40 (CD134) antibody ivuxolimab. At 0.01 to 10 mg/kg, ivuxolimab was administered intravenously to patients every 2 weeks.

Points from the study as a whole: In the 0.1 to 3.0 mg/kg range, CD4+ and CD8+ blood T cells had expanded clonally by week 6.

The CDR3 has 13 residues. Between the trimmed V and J ends, which lost 3 bases and 5 bases, there was a span of 8 bases. The germline V gene encodes CDR1 KGHSH and CDR2 LQKENI. To note about this clone: Its antigen remains unidentified.

This table comes from immunoSEQ multiplex PCR, and its TCRdb copy is limited to in-frame clones, with some not included. The sample consists of some 18,000 clones, approximately 79% of them appearing once. The chain is built from TRBV18 and TRBJ2-1; weak D call: TRBD1 (5 bases). This specimen consisted of CD4+ or CD8+ T cells sorted from blood, obtained in a trial of the OX40 agonist ivuxolimab. This clonotype originated in an adult with an advanced solid tumor such as melanoma, head and neck, liver or kidney cancer. CDR3 nucleotides: TGTGCCAGCTCACCCGTAGGGGACAATGAGCAGTTCTTC. Its translation is CASSPVGDNEQFF.